The T cell receptor (beta chain) described here comes from a study of identifying expanded T cells in peripheral blood. Study-wide points: Around 1.2 clones differed between technical replicates, versus roughly 16 and 20 over time. Across healthy donors, higher total template counts meant significantly greater roughly two-week count variance.

Data came from immunoSEQ multiplex PCR; TCRdb stores just in-frame clones and leaves some out. Of 90,000 to 110,000 clones in the sample, around 89% were seen once. A word on this clone: As yet, its antigen is unknown. At the DNA level, this CDR3 is encoded by other sequences in the same sample as well.

Collection occurred without any documented infections or immune events in donors. The TCR sequence derives from a person aged 18 to 69 in good health. Material: blood.

The CDR3 bases are TGTGCCAGCTCACCTTACACGGATGGAAACACCATATATTTT. Amino acid sequence: CASSPYTDGNTIYF. V is TRBV18 and J is TRBJ1-3; no firm D call. CDR3 length: 14 residues. The germline gives CDR1 KGHSH, CDR2 LQKENI. V lost 3 bases, J lost 3 bases, and 9 bases lay in between. Looking up the rest from reference TRBV18 and TRBJ1-3 gives the full variable domain: NAGVMQNPRHLVRRRGQEARLRCSPMKGHSHVYWYRQLPEEGLKFMVYLQKENIIDESGMPKERFSAEFPKEGPSILRIQQVVRGDSAAYFCASSPYTDGNTIYFGEGSWLTVV.